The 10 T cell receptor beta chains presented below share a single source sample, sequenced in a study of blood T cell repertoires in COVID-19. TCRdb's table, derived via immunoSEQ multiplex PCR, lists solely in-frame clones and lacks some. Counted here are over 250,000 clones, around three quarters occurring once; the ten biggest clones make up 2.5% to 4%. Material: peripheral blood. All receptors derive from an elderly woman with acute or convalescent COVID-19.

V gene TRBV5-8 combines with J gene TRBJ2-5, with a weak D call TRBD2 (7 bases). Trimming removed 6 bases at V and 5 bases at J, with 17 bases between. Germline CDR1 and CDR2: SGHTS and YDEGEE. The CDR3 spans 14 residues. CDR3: CASIWRGGRETQYF. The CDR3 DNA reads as TGTGCCAGCATCTGGAGGGGGGGCCGGGAGACCCAGTACTTC.

CDR3 in amino acids: CASSLSGIQNQPQHF. The CDR3 DNA sequence: TGTGCCAGCAGCTTATCCGGGATTCAAAATCAGCCCCAGCATTTT. This chain connects TRBV7-8 to TRBJ1-5; D is unclear. The CDR3 contains 15 residues. The V gene's germline CDR1 is SGHVS and CDR2 FQNEAQ. V was pared by 2 bases and J by 4 bases, with 12 bases between.

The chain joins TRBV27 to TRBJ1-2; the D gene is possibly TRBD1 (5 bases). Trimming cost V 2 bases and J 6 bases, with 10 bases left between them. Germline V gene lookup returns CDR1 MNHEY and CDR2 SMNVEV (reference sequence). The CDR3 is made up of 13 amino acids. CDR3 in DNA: TGTGCCAGCAGTTTAAGGCAGGGTCATGGCTACACCTTC. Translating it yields CASSLRQGHGYTF.

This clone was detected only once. CDR3 residues: CASSSTSNPHTGELFF. The CDR3 region has the DNA TGTGCCAGCAGCTCCACCTCTAACCCCCACACCGGGGAGCTGTTTTTT. J is TRBJ2-2 and V is TRBV7-9; D not resolved. Looked up from germline, CDR1 is SEHNR and CDR2 is FQNEAQ (reference sequence). This CDR3 spans 16 amino acids. Trimming pared 4 bases from V and 3 bases from J, leaving 15 bases between.

Written as DNA, the CDR3 is TGTGCCAGCAGTCTGGGAGTGAACACTGAAGCTTTCTTT. Protein sequence: CASSLGVNTEAFF. The chain uses TRBV12-3 or TRBV12-4 and TRBJ1-1; unclear D gene. This CDR3 is 13 amino acids long. The germline V and J ends were trimmed by 5 bases and 0 bases, with 7 bases remaining between them.

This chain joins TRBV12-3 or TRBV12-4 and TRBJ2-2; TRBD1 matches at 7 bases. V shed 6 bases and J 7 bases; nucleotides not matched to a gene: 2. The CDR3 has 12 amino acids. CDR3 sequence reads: CASRNRGGELFF. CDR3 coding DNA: TGTGCCAGCAGAAACAGGGGCGGGGAGCTGTTTTTT.

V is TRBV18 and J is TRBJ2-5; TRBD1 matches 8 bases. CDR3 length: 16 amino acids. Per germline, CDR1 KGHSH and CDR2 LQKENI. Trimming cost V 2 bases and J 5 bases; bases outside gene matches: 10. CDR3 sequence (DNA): TGTGCCAGCTCACCATTGACAGGGGCGACACTGGAGACCCAGTACTTC. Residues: CASSPLTGATLETQYF.

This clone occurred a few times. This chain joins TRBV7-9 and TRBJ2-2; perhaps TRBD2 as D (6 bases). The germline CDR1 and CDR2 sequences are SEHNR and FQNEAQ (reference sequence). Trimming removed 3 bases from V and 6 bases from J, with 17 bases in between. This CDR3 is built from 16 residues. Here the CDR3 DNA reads TGTGCCAGCAGCTTGGGGGTGTCTAGCGCCCCCGGGGAGCTGTTTTTT. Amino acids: CASSLGVSSAPGELFF.

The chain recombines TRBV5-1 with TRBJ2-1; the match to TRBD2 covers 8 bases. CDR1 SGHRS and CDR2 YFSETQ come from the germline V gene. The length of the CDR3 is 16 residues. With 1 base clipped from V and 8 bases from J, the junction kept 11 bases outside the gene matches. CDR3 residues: CASSLRMSGRGDEQFF. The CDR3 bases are TGCGCCAGCAGCTTGAGAATGAGCGGGAGAGGAGATGAGCAGTTCTTC. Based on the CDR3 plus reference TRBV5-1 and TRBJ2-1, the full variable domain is KAGVTQTPRYLIKTRGQQVTLSCSPISGHRSVSWYQQTPGQGLQFLFEYFSETQRNKGNFPGRFSGRQFSNSRSEMNVSTLELGDSALYLCASSLRMSGRGDEQFFGPGTRLTVL.

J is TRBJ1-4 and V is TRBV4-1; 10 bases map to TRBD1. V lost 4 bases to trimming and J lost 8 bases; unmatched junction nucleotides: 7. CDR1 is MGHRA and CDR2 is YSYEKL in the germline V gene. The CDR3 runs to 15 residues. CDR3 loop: CASSLPGQGPEKLFF. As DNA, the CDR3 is TGCGCCAGCAGCCTACCGGGACAGGGGCCCGAAAAACTGTTTTTT.